A single sample gave rise to the 3 T cell receptor beta chains below, sequenced in a study of blood T cell repertoires in COVID-19. Method: immunoSEQ multiplex PCR; TCRdb's copy keeps in-frame clones and lacks some. The sample includes roughly 87,000 clones, roughly 75% of them seen just once. The sequencing input was peripheral blood. These receptors were taken from a woman aged 45-65 years with acute or convalescent COVID-19.

In this sample, this clone turned up a few times. The chain combines TRBV11-2 with TRBJ2-1; tentatively, D is TRBD1 (6 bases). V was cut by 2 bases and J by 7 bases, with 15 bases left in between. In germline, CDR1 is SGHAT, CDR2 FQNNGV. The CDR3 has 15 amino acids. CDR3: CASSLIPGATNEQFF. DNA for the CDR3: TGTGCCAGCAGCTTAATCCCAGGGGCAACAAATGAGCAGTTCTTC.

V gene TRBV28 combines with J gene TRBJ1-1; no definite D call. This CDR3 comprises 14 residues. The germline gives CDR1 MDHEN, CDR2 SYDVKM. Trimming took 1 base from V and 5 from J, leaving 11 bases between them. The CDR3 region is CASSLFSGRTEAFF. CDR3 DNA sequence: TGTGCCAGCAGTTTATTTAGCGGGCGGACTGAAGCTTTCTTT.

This chain's CDR3 is CASSPPGQGNGELFF. DNA for the CDR3: TGCGCCAGCAGCCCACCGGGACAGGGGAACGGGGAGCTGTTTTTT. This chain connects TRBV4-1 to TRBJ2-2, with 10 bases that match TRBD1. V shed 4 bases, J shed 7 bases, and the junction held 6 bases outside the gene matches. This CDR3 region has 15 residues. Germline V gene data show CDR1 as MGHRA and CDR2 as YSYEKL.